The clone carrying this T cell receptor beta chain has just a few counts. Antigen: not known. This specimen comes from a study of T cells after yellow fever vaccination. Regarding the study as a whole: Post-booster samples contained most primary-vaccination clones (roughly 96% CD4, around 88% CD8). Weaker, the secondary response had a peak occurring faster, on day 5 versus 15.

They built TCR cDNA with 5'RACE template switching, a step that put in a universal primer site and UMIs. TCRdb independently ran MiXCR on the 5' RACE reads; one entry per CDR3 protein. Of fewer than 450,000 distinct CDR3 sequences detected, around 8.1% appear once; the ten largest clones hold around 17%. CDR1 and CDR2 (germline): MRHNA, SNTAGT. The CDR3 is 16 residues long. V dropped 4 bases and J dropped 0 bases, with 13 bases sitting between them. This TCR was recovered from a young man who received the YFV17D yellow fever vaccine. This sample comprised PBMCs, obtained approximately 47 days after the first yellow fever vaccination. This chain links TRBV6-4 with TRBJ2-1; D perhaps matches TRBD1 (7 bases). The CDR3 spells CASSARGASSYNEQFF. CDR3 sequence (DNA): TGTGCCAGCAGTGCCAGGGGGGCTAGCTCCTACAATGAGCAGTTCTTC.